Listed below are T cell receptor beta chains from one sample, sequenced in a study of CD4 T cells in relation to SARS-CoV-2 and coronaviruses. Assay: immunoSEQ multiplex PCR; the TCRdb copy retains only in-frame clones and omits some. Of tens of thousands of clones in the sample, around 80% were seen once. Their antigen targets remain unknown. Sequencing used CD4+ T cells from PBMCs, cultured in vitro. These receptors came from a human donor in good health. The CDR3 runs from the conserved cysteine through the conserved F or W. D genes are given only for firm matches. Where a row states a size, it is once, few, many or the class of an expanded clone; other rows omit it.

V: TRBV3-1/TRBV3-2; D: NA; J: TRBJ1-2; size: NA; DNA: TGTGCCAGCAGCCGGACGGGCTATGGCTACACCTTC; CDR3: CASSRTGYGYTF
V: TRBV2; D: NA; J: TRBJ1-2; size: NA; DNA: TGTGCCAGCAGGCCGGACACCTATGGCTACACCTTC; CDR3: CASRPDTYGYTF
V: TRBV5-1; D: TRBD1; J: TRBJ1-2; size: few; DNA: TGCGCCAGCAGCTTGGGGGACAGGGGGCAAATCGGGAACTATGGCTACACCTTC; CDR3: CASSLGDRGQIGNYGYTF
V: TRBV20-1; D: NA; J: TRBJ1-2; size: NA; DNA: TGCAGTGCTATCCATTACCTCGGCTACACCTTC; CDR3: CSAIHYLGYTF
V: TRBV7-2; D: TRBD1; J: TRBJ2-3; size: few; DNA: TGTGCCAGCAGTACAATACAGGGGCAAGATACGCAGTATTTT; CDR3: CASSTIQGQDTQYF
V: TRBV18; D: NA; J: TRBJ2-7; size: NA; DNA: TGTGCCAGCTCAGGCGGCTGGTCCTACGAGCAGTACTTC; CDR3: CASSGGWSYEQYF
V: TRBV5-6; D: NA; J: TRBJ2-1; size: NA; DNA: TGTGCCAGCAGCCCGGGACACTACAATGAGCAGTTCTTC; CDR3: CASSPGHYNEQFF
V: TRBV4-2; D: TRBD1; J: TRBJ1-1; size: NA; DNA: TGTGCCAGCAGCCAAGATGTCGGACAGGGGGCGGGTACTGAAGCTTTCTTT; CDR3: CASSQDVGQGAGTEAFF
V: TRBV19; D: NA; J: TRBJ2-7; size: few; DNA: TGTGCCAGTAGTATAGGGGGTGGCAGGGGCGATGAAAAGCAGTACTTC; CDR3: CASSIGGGRGDEKQYF
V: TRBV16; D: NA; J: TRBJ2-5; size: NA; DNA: TGTGCCAGCAGCCGAACCTATGTCGGGGGCGAGACCCAGTACTTC; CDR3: CASSRTYVGGETQYF
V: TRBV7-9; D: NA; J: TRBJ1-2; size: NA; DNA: TGTGCCAGCAGCTTAAACTTCGGGGCAGGGCTGTATGGCTACACCTTC; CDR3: CASSLNFGAGLYGYTF
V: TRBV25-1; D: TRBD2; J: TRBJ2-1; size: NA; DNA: TGTGCCAGCAGTGGGTATGCGGGAGGCGAGCAGTTCTTC; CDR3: CASSGYAGGEQFF
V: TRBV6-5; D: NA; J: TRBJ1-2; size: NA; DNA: TGTGCCAGCAACCAGGGACGGACCTATGGCTACACCTTC; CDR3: CASNQGRTYGYTF
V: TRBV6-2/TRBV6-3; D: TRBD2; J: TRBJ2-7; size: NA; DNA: TGTGCCAGCAGTTACTCAACTAGCGGGAGGGCCACAGACGAGCAGTACTTC; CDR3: CASSYSTSGRATDEQYF
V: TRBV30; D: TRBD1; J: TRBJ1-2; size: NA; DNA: TGTGCCTGGAGTGGGACAGGGGGCCCCTATGGCTACACCTTC; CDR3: CAWSGTGGPYGYTF
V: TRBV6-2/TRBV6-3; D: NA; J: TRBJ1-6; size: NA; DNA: TGTGCCAGCAGCCCCGCCGGCTCCTATAATTCACCCCTCCACTTT; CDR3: CASSPAGSYNSPLHF
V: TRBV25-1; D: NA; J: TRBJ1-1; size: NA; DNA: TGTGCCAGCAGTGAATACCGGGGCCAGAACACTGAAGCTTTCTTT; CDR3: CASSEYRGQNTEAFF